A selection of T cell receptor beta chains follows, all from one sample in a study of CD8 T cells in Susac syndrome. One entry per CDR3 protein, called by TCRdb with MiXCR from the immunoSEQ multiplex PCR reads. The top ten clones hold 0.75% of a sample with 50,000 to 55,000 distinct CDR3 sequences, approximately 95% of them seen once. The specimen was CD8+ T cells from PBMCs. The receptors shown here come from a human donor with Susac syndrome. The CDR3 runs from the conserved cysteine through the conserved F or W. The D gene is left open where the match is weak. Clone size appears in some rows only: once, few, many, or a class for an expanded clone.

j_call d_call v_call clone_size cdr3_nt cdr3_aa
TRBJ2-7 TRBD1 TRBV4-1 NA TGCGCCAGCAGCCGTATACCGGGACAGGCCGACTACGAGCAGTACTTC CASSRIPGQADYEQYF
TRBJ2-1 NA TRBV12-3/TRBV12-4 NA TGTGCCAGCAGTCGCCTCAATGAGCAGTTCTTC CASSRLNEQFF
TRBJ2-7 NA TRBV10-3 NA TGTGCCATCAGTGAGTCCTCGACAGGATTTTCCTACGAGCAGTACTTC CAISESSTGFSYEQYF
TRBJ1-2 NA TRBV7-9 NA TGTGCCAGCAGCTCTCTCGTCCGGACGGATGGCTACACCTTC CASSSLVRTDGYTF
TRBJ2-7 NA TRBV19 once TGTGCCAGTAGATGGACGTACGGGGAGGACTCCTACGAGCAGTACTTC CASRWTYGEDSYEQYF
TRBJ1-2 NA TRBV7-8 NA TGTGCCAGCAGCTTAGGTTCTGAGGGGAGGCGTCCGGAACTATGCCGCTTC CASSLGSEGRRPELCRF
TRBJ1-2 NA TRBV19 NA TGTGCCAGCCCGACGAAATGTTTGGTTGGCGGGGAAGGGCATGGCTACACCTTC CASPTKCLVGGEGHGYTF
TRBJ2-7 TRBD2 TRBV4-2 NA TGTGCCAGCAGCCAAGAGCTAGCGGGGGGACCTAATTACGAGCAGTACTTC CASSQELAGGPNYEQYF
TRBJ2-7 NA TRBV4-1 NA TGCGCCAGCAGCCAAGAGGGACTCAGGGGGTACGAGCAGTACTTC CASSQEGLRGYEQYF
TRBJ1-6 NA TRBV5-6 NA TGTGCCAGCAGCGGACAGAATTCACCCCTCCACTTT CASSGQNSPLHF
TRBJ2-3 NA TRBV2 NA TGTGCCAGCAAACCGACGGACACAGATACGCAGTATTTT CASKPTDTDTQYF
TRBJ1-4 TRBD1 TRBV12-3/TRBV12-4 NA TGTGCCAGCAGACCGGACAGGGTCGACGAAAAACTGTTTTTT CASRPDRVDEKLFF
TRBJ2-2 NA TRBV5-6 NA TGTGCCAGCAGCTCCTTTTTCAGGCAATCCAGCGGGGAGCTGTTTTTT CASSSFFRQSSGELFF